In this sample, the clone carrying this T cell receptor beta chain turned up many times. Its target is unknown. Germline lookup yields CDR1 LGHNA and CDR2 YSLEER. The CDR3 spans 17 residues. The trim removed 1 base at V and 4 bases at J, leaving 9 bases unmatched. The use of a sample-barcoded 5' primer and a J-beta primer mix characterized a second PCR of about 6 to 11 cycles. Each CDR3 protein gets one entry after TCRdb re-called the 5' RACE reads with MiXCR. This table has approximately 880,000 distinct CDR3 sequences, 40% to 60% appearing once. This specimen belongs to a study of blood T cells in healthy people across ages. The wider study: Template switching captured about one barcoded beta molecule per two T cells.

Study-level findings and limits: It was not known whether donors were CMV positive (a possible confounder of expanded clonotype changes).

The chain recombines TRBV4-3 with TRBJ2-3; 9 nucleotides line up with TRBD2. The receptor's source is a man aged 25 to 45 in good health. The sequenced sample was blood. CDR3 bases: TGCGCCAGCAGCCAAGGCCGGGCAGCGGGGGGTGCAGATACGCAGTATTTT. Amino acid sequence: CASSQGRAAGGADTQYF.